This T cell receptor (beta chain) appears in the sequencing data of a study of OX40 agonist ivuxolimab in advanced cancers. Enrollment shut out patients with autoimmune disease history or systemic immunosuppression. Assay: immunoSEQ multiplex PCR; the TCRdb copy retains only in-frame clones and omits some. Of fewer than 35,000 clones listed, around nine tenths are singletons. The V segment lost 1 base and the J segment 3 bases; nucleotides outside the gene matches: 3. The CDR3 extends over 17 amino acids. Germline-derived CDR1 and CDR2 are SEHNR and FQNEAQ (reference sequence). The J gene is TRBJ2-3, the V gene TRBV7-9; TRBD2 matches at 14 bases. The specimen was CD4+ or CD8+ T cells sorted from blood, collected in a trial of the OX40 agonist ivuxolimab. The receptor's source is an adult with an advanced solid tumor such as melanoma, head and neck, liver or kidney cancer. The CDR3 region has the DNA TGTGCCAGCAGCTTAGGACTAGCGGGAGGGGATACAGATACGCAGTATTTT. Its protein is CASSLGLAGGDTDTQYF.